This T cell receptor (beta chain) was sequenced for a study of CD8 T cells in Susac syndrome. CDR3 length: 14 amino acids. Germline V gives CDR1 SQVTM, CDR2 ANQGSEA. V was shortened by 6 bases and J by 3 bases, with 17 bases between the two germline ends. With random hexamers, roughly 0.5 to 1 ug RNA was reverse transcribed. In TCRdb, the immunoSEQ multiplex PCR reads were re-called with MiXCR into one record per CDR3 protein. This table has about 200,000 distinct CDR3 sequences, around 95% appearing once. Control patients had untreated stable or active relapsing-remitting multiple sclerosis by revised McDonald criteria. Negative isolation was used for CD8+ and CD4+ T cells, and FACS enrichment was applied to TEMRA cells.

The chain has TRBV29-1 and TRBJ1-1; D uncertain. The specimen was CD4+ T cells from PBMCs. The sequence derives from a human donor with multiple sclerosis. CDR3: CSVASTAGDTEAFF. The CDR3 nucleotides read TGCAGCGTCGCCTCTACGGCAGGAGACACTGAAGCTTTCTTT. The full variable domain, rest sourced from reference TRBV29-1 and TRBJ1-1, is SAVISQKPSRDICQRGTSLTIQCQVDSQVTMMFWYRQQPGQSLTLIATANQGSEATYESGFVIDKFPISRPNLTFSTLTVSNMSPEDSSIYLCSVASTAGDTEAFFGQGTRLTVV.